This TCR beta chain was recovered during a study of cytomegalovirus exposure and HLA in healthy donors. Notes on the study in general: Association of a missense DCLRE1C variant with TCR beta V- and J-gene trimming was reported in a later analysis.

V lost 0 bases to trimming and J lost 10 bases; unmatched junction nucleotides: 17. This CDR3 spans 18 amino acids. The germline CDR1 and CDR2 sequences are MGHRA and YSYEKL. Regarding this clone: Antigen specificity is unknown.

It was with 60 Vbeta and 13 Jbeta primers that the PCR ran. Assay: immunoSEQ multiplex PCR; the TCRdb copy retains only in-frame clones and omits some. This table has 200,000 to 250,000 clones, more than 75% appearing once. This chain links TRBV4-1 with TRBJ2-1, with 8 bases lining up with TRBD2. This TCR derives from a woman in her forties in good health and CMV-seronegative. The sample comprised PBMCs. The CDR3 DNA reads TGCGCCAGCAGCCAAGAGGACGTAGCGGGAACGGGGGTAAGAGAGCAGTTCTTC. It translates to CASSQEDVAGTGVREQFF.